The clone carrying this TCR beta chain was counted ten times or more. The sample originates from a study of early T cells in non-severe SARS-CoV-2 infection. Study in general: The authors sequenced bulk RNA from unsorted whole blood, leaving chains unpaired.

TCRdb fed the 5' RACE reads into MiXCR, producing one record per CDR3 protein. The sample has 25,000 to 30,000 distinct CDR3 sequences, roughly a tenth seen once; the top ten hold about an eighth. The CDR3 sequence is 14 residues long. Between the trimmed V and J ends, which lost 2 bases and 4 bases, there was a span of 9 bases. CDR1 MNHEY and CDR2 SVGEGT come from the germline V gene. The chain has TRBV6-2 or TRBV6-3 and TRBJ1-5, with D maybe TRBD1 (5 bases). The clonotype originates from an adult who was a healthcare worker with PCR-confirmed SARS-CoV-2 infection or an uninfected control (not recorded which). Source material: whole blood. The CDR3 loop reads CASSYARGNQPQHF. The DNA of the CDR3 is TGTGCCAGCAGTTACGCCCGGGGGAATCAGCCCCAGCATTTT.